The 20 T cell receptor beta chains below all came from one sample that was sequenced in a study of blood T cell repertoires in COVID-19. Profiling relied on immunoSEQ multiplex PCR, and the TCRdb table lists in-frame clones only, not all of them. The sample has roughly 15,000 clones, approximately 90% seen once. The sample was peripheral blood. The receptors derive from a man between 50 and 59 years old with active COVID-19.

This clone was counted a few times. The rearrangement uses TRBV4-1 and TRBJ2-2; D uncertain. The V gene's germline CDR1 is MGHRA and CDR2 YSYEKL. V was pared by 0 bases and J by 4 bases, with 6 bases between. CDR3 length equals 14 residues. The CDR3 loop is CASSQDTGTGELFF. In nucleotides, the CDR3 is TGCGCCAGCAGCCAAGATACTGGCACCGGGGAGCTGTTTTTT.

V usage is TRBV18 and J usage is TRBJ1-1, with D possibly matching TRBD1 (6 bases). Trimming removed 4 bases from V and 0 bases from J, with 12 bases in between. Germline values: CDR1 KGHSH, CDR2 LQKENI. The CDR3 has 15 amino acids. This CDR3 reads CASSQEGQLNTEAFF. In DNA, the CDR3 is TGTGCCAGCTCACAAGAAGGACAGTTGAACACTGAAGCTTTCTTT.

The rearrangement uses TRBV7-2 and TRBJ2-7, with 7 bases lining up with TRBD1. The CDR3 spans 14 residues. Germline CDR1 is SGHTA and CDR2 is FQGNSA. With V trimmed by 4 bases and J by 3 bases, 6 bases remained unmatched. The CDR3 DNA follows: TGTGCCAGCAGCTCACAGGGGATGAACTACGAGCAGTACTTC. Amino acids: CASSSQGMNYEQYF.

The chain is built from TRBV11-2 and TRBJ1-1; D is unresolved. The CDR3 runs to 15 residues. Trimming stripped 5 bases from V and 0 bases from J, with 13 bases between. Germline V gene data show CDR1 as SGHAT and CDR2 as FQNNGV. The chain's CDR3 is CASSPSGKMNTEAFF. The CDR3 DNA reads TGTGCCAGCAGCCCATCCGGGAAAATGAACACTGAAGCTTTCTTT.

The chain couples TRBV3-1 (or the pseudogene TRBV3-2) to TRBJ2-7, with 7 bases aligning to TRBD1. Germline-derived CDR1 and CDR2 are LGHDT and YNNKEL (reference sequence). V shed 1 base and J 3 bases; nucleotides not matched to a gene: 3. The CDR3 runs to 14 residues. CDR3 protein: CASSQGTGVYEQYF. The CDR3 DNA reads as TGTGCCAGCAGCCAAGGGACAGGAGTCTACGAGCAGTACTTC.

This chain joins TRBV23-1 and TRBJ1-1; D may be TRBD1 (5 bases). TRBV23-1 is marked as an open reading frame, function uncertain. V dropped 6 bases and J dropped 4 bases, with 12 bases sitting between them. This CDR3 has 13 amino acids. CDR3 amino acids: CASRTDDGTEAFF. The CDR3 DNA reads TGCGCCAGCAGGACAGATGACGGCACTGAAGCTTTCTTT.

The J gene is TRBJ2-1, the V gene TRBV19; 11 positions match TRBD2. CDR3 length: 14 amino acids. J lost 5 bases, V lost 6 bases, and 3 bases had no gene match. Germline loops: CDR1 LNHDA, CDR2 SQIVND (reference sequence). CDR3 protein: CASSRLAGNNEQFF. In DNA form, the CDR3 reads TGTGCCAGTAGCCGACTAGCGGGAAACAATGAGCAGTTCTTC.

The chain employs TRBV9 and TRBJ2-2; 11 nucleotides match TRBD2. The length of the CDR3 is 21 residues. Germline CDR1 and CDR2: SGDLS and YYNGEE. V gave up 1 base and J gave up 1 base; unmatched junction bases: 15. Here the CDR3 reads CASSVYTGTSGYFMNTGELFF. The CDR3 DNA sequence: TGTGCCAGCAGCGTATATACCGGGACTAGCGGATACTTCATGAACACCGGGGAGCTGTTTTTT.

A single count supports this clone. The chain recombines TRBV28 with TRBJ1-2, with a tentative D call TRBD1 (6 bases). Trimming stripped 6 bases from V and 1 base from J, with 15 bases between. Per germline, CDR1 MDHEN and CDR2 SYDVKM. CDR3 length: 15 amino acids. CDR3 in DNA: TGTGCCAGCAGGTCCGTCGGGACAAGTAACTATGGCTACACCTTC. Residues: CASRSVGTSNYGYTF.

CDR3 amino acids: CATSRGGTNVDEQFF. CDR3 DNA sequence: TGTGCCACCAGCAGAGGCGGGACCAATGTGGATGAGCAGTTCTTC. V gene TRBV15 combines with J gene TRBJ2-1, with a weak D call TRBD2 (6 bases). V was cut by 1 base and J by 8 bases, with 15 bases left in between. Per the germline V gene, CDR1 is LNHNV and CDR2 is YYDKDF (reference sequence). The CDR3 loop spans 15 amino acids.

The V call is TRBV2, the J call TRBJ1-5; 8 bases match TRBD1. V shed 7 bases, J shed 0 bases, and the junction held 5 bases outside the gene matches. Germline loops: CDR1 SNHLY, CDR2 FYNNEI. This CDR3 has 15 residues. CDR3 loop: CASKDRAYSNQPQHF. CDR3 sequence (DNA): TGTGCCAGCAAGGACAGGGCCTATAGCAATCAGCCCCAGCATTTT.

V is TRBV6-5 and J is TRBJ2-2; tentatively, D is TRBD1 (6 bases). The V gene lost 6 bases and the J gene lost 3 bases, with 14 bases spanning the gap. The CDR3 runs to 15 residues. Germline V gene data show CDR1 as MNHEY and CDR2 as SVGAGI. The CDR3 DNA reads as TGTGCCAGCAGAACCACCCCAGGGGACACCGGGGAGCTGTTTTTT. Amino acids: CASRTTPGDTGELFF.

The chain links TRBV29-1 to TRBJ2-1; 10 positions agree with TRBD1. This CDR3 has 14 amino acids. Trimming cost V 4 bases and J 8 bases; bases outside gene matches: 8. Germline V gene sequence: CDR1 SQVTM, CDR2 ANQGSEA. CDR3 nucleotide sequence: TGCAGCGTTGGAGGGGACAGGGGTATCTATGAGCAGTTCTTC. It is translated as CSVGGDRGIYEQFF.

The rearrangement links TRBV9 to TRBJ2-2; 9 bases agree with TRBD2. The V segment lost 1 base and the J segment 5 bases; nucleotides outside the gene matches: 9. This CDR3 is 17 amino acids long. CDR1 is SGDLS, CDR2 YYNGEE, per germline. CDR3 sequence: CASSVRIAGVGTGELFF. In DNA form, the CDR3 reads TGTGCCAGCAGCGTAAGGATAGCGGGAGTGGGGACCGGGGAGCTGTTTTTT.

J is TRBJ1-4 and V is TRBV7-9; D might be TRBD1 (5 bases). In germline, CDR1 is SEHNR, CDR2 FQNEAQ (reference sequence). The CDR3 runs to 15 residues. Trimming shortened V by 4 bases and J by 8 bases, and 17 bases separated the two germline ends. The CDR3 is CASSSAGGVGEKLFF. The CDR3 DNA reads TGTGCCAGCAGCTCGGCGGGAGGGGTAGGAGAAAAACTGTTTTTT.

This clone was counted a single time. The chain carries TRBV28 and TRBJ2-3; possibly TRBD2 for D (7 bases). V was clipped by 6 bases and J by 1 base, with 17 bases between them. The V gene's germline CDR1 is MDHEN and CDR2 SYDVKM. CDR3 length equals 16 residues. The DNA for the CDR3 is TGTGCCAGCAGGTCGGGGGGCATTTTCGGCACAGATACGCAGTATTTT. Protein sequence: CASRSGGIFGTDTQYF.

The J gene is TRBJ2-5, the V gene TRBV5-1; TRBD2 aligns across 9 bases. This CDR3 has 15 amino acids. Per the germline V gene, CDR1 is SGHRS and CDR2 is YFSETQ. The J segment lost 2 bases and the V segment lost 0 bases, leaving 2 bases of the junction unmatched. CDR3 coding DNA: TGCGCCAGCAGCTTGGGGACTAGCGCGCAAGAGACCCAGTACTTC. This codes for CASSLGTSAQETQYF.

The chain carries TRBV5-1 and TRBJ2-7, with D possibly matching TRBD1 (5 bases). V lost 4 bases and J lost 3, with 8 bases in between. The germline V gene encodes CDR1 SGHRS and CDR2 YFSETQ. CDR3 length: 12 amino acids. The CDR3, as DNA: TGCGCCAGCAGCCAGGGATACTACGAGCAGTACTTC. It specifies CASSQGYYEQYF.

The chain joins TRBV6-1 to TRBJ2-2, with 7 bases lining up with TRBD1. The germline V gene encodes CDR1 MNHNS and CDR2 SASEGT. The CDR3 contains 16 residues. Germline trimming cut 4 bases from V and 5 bases from J; bases unmatched to any gene: 10. CDR3 nucleotide sequence: TGTGCCAGCAGTGGGGCGGTGAGGGGGCAAACCGGGGAGCTGTTTTTT. Protein: CASSGAVRGQTGELFF.

The V gene is TRBV7-3, the J gene TRBJ2-3, with 7 bases fitting TRBD2. Trimming took 2 bases from V and 2 from J; bases not matched to a gene: 4. CDR1 is SGHTA and CDR2 is FQGTGA in the germline V gene. The CDR3 length is 15 residues. In DNA form, the CDR3 reads TGTGCCAGCAGCTTATGGGCGGGGGACACAGATACGCAGTATTTT. As protein: CASSLWAGDTDTQYF.